Presented here are 32 T cell receptor beta chains from one specimen sequenced in a study of blood T cells in healthy people across ages. A second PCR of roughly 7 to 11 cycles used a sample-barcoded 5' primer and a J-beta primer mix. TCRdb reanalysed the 5' RACE reads using MiXCR and keeps one entry per CDR3 protein. The repertoire has approximately 1,000,000 distinct CDR3 sequences, 35% to 45% of them found once; the top ten carry approximately 14%. The specimen sequenced was blood. These receptors all come from a young man in good health.

This clonotype came up many times. The V gene is TRBV6-5, the J gene TRBJ2-2, with 10 nucleotides matching TRBD2. The CDR3 is 18 residues long. V was clipped by 0 bases and J by 1 base; unmatched bases: 5. CDR1 is MNHEY, CDR2 SVGAGI, per germline. CDR3 sequence reads: CASSYSTPSGGNTGELFF. The CDR3 nucleotides read TGTGCCAGCAGTTACTCGACCCCTAGCGGGGGGAACACCGGGGAGCTGTTTTTT.

This clonotype was counted many times. The chain recombines TRBV12-3 or TRBV12-4 with TRBJ2-3; D is perhaps TRBD1 (5 bases). This CDR3 spans 14 amino acids. V was trimmed by 4 bases and J by 0 bases, leaving 8 bases between them. This chain's CDR3 is CASSYRSSTDTQYF. CDR3 DNA: TGTGCCAGCAGTTACAGGTCTAGCACAGATACGCAGTATTTT.

This clonotype was seen a handful of times. This chain links TRBV5-1 with TRBJ2-6; D gene ambiguous. V lost 2 bases, J lost 1 base, and 13 bases lay in between. CDR3 size: 17 residues. Germline lookup yields CDR1 SGHRS and CDR2 YFSETQ. CDR3 DNA sequence: TGCGCCAGCAGCTTCTACGATTCGGATTCTGGGGCCAACGTCCTGACTTTC. Its translation is CASSFYDSDSGANVLTF.

The CDR3 DNA sequence: TGTGCCAGCAGCGGACCCGGGACGGCCAATCAGCCCCAGCATTTT. Protein product: CASSGPGTANQPQHF. The J gene is TRBJ1-5, the V gene TRBV5-5, with D perhaps matching TRBD1 (5 bases). The length of the CDR3 is 15 residues. Deletions cut 4 bases from V and 3 bases from J, with 14 bases between. The germline gives CDR1 SGHKS, CDR2 YYEKEE (reference sequence).

The chain joins TRBV2 to TRBJ2-5; TRBD2 might be the D (6 bases). The CDR3 is 14 residues long. Deletions cut 5 bases from V and 2 bases from J, with 12 bases between. CDR1 SNHLY and CDR2 FYNNEI come from the germline V gene. The CDR3 sequence: CASSPLTRQETQYF. CDR3 bases: TGTGCCAGCAGTCCCCTGACTAGACAAGAGACCCAGTACTTC.

This clonotype was observed a few times. V gene TRBV11-2 combines with J gene TRBJ2-1; 12 bases fit TRBD1. Germline assignment: CDR1 SGHAT and CDR2 FQNNGV. This CDR3 comprises 15 residues. V trimming: 5 bases; J trimming: 7 bases; junction bases outside the gene matches: 6. Here the CDR3 DNA reads TGTGCCAGCAGCAACCGGGACAGGGGGCAAAATGAGCAGTTCTTC. Residues: CASSNRDRGQNEQFF.

V usage is TRBV3-1 and J usage is TRBJ2-1; no reliable D call. V shed 0 bases and J shed 0 bases, with 9 bases lying between them. The germline CDR1 and CDR2 sequences are LGHDT and YNNKEL (reference sequence). The CDR3 length is 16 residues. CDR3 DNA sequence: TGTGCCAGCAGCCAAGAAGGCAGCTACTCCTACAATGAGCAGTTCTTC. This encodes CASSQEGSYSYNEQFF.

For the CDR3, the DNA is TGCGCCAGCAGCTTGTACGACAGGGATGACGATACGCAGTATTTT. Residues: CASSLYDRDDDTQYF. The V gene is TRBV5-1, the J gene TRBJ2-3; 7 bases are shared with TRBD1. The V segment lost 1 base and the J segment 6 bases; nucleotides outside the gene matches: 8. The CDR3 length is 15 residues. Per the germline V gene, CDR1 is SGHRS and CDR2 is YFSETQ.

The chain joins TRBV7-2 to TRBJ2-3, with 10 nucleotides matching TRBD2. Germline V gene sequence: CDR1 SGHTA, CDR2 FQGNSA. V dropped 1 base and J dropped 2; count of bases not matched to a gene: 6. CDR3 length equals 17 residues. The CDR3 sequence: CASSLVLAGGLTDTQYF. CDR3 bases: TGTGCCAGCAGCTTAGTTTTAGCGGGGGGTCTCACAGATACGCAGTATTTT. Drawing the rest from reference TRBV7-2 and TRBJ2-3, the complete variable domain is GAGVSQSPSNKVTEKGKDVELRCDPISGHTALYWYRQSLGQGLEFLIYFQGNSAPDKSGLPSDRFSAERTGGSVSTLTIQRTQQEDSAVYLCASSLVLAGGLTDTQYFGPGTRLTVL.

A few counts support this clonotype. V usage is TRBV29-1 and J usage is TRBJ1-2; unclear D gene. Between the trimmed V and J ends, which lost 5 bases and 5 bases, there was a span of 15 bases. The CDR3 loop spans 13 amino acids. Per germline, CDR1 SQVTM and CDR2 ANQGSEA. CDR3 loop: CSVSGRTSYGYTF. DNA of the CDR3: TGCAGCGTTTCCGGGCGGACTAGTTATGGCTACACCTTC. Supplemented by reference TRBV29-1 and TRBJ1-2, the full variable domain reads SAVISQKPSRDICQRGTSLTIQCQVDSQVTMMFWYRQQPGQSLTLIATANQGSEATYESGFVIDKFPISRPNLTFSTLTVSNMSPEDSSIYLCSVSGRTSYGYTFGSGTRLTVV.

The table lists this clonotype with a few counts. This chain uses TRBV7-9 with TRBJ2-1; D is undetermined. CDR3 length: 12 amino acids. The germline V gene has CDR1 SEHNR and CDR2 FQNEAQ (reference sequence). Trimming removed 5 bases at V and 13 bases at J, with 15 bases between. The CDR3 spells CASSPTLMEQFF. The CDR3 nucleotides are TGTGCCAGCAGCCCGACCCTTATGGAACAGTTCTTC. The full variable domain, in which reference TRBV7-9 and TRBJ2-1 provide the parts outside the CDR3, is DTGVSQNPRHKITKRGQNVTFRCDPISEHNRLYWYRQTLGQGPEFLTYFQNEAQLEKSRLLSDRFSAERPKGSFSTLEIQRTEQGDSAMYLCASSPTLMEQFFGPGTRLTVL.

The CDR3, as DNA: TGTGCCAGCAGCTCTTACGGGACTAGCGGGGGGCCCACAGATACGCAGTATTTT. Amino acids: CASSSYGTSGGPTDTQYF. V usage is TRBV6-1 and J usage is TRBJ2-3, with TRBD2 identical over 15 bases. The CDR3 loop spans 18 amino acids. V lost 6 bases and J lost 2; bases outside the gene matches: 9. Germline V gene lookup returns CDR1 MNHNS and CDR2 SASEGT.

The gene calls are TRBV5-1 and TRBJ2-6, with D possibly TRBD1 on 6 matching bases. The CDR3 is 16 residues long. V was clipped by 3 bases and J by 0 bases, with 10 bases between them. The germline gives CDR1 SGHRS, CDR2 YFSETQ. CDR3: CASSWSGDSGANVLTF. The CDR3, as DNA: TGCGCCAGCAGCTGGTCAGGGGACTCTGGGGCCAACGTCCTGACTTTC. Full variable domain (outside the CDR3, taken from reference TRBV5-1 and TRBJ2-6): KAGVTQTPRYLIKTRGQQVTLSCSPISGHRSVSWYQQTPGQGLQFLFEYFSETQRNKGNFPGRFSGRQFSNSRSEMNVSTLELGDSALYLCASSWSGDSGANVLTFGAGSRLTVL.

The CDR3 coding sequence is TGCAGTGCCTACTCGGCGAAAGGACGTAACTATGGCTACACCTTC. It is translated as CSAYSAKGRNYGYTF. The rearrangement links TRBV20-1 to TRBJ1-2; D is undetermined. The CDR3 has 15 amino acids. V was trimmed by 6 bases and J by 1 base, leaving 18 bases between them. Germline V gives CDR1 DFQATT, CDR2 SNEGSKA (reference sequence).

This chain connects TRBV2 to TRBJ1-6; 8 nucleotides align to TRBD1. There are 15 residues in the CDR3. Per the germline V gene, CDR1 is SNHLY and CDR2 is FYNNEI. Trimming cost V 6 bases and J 10 bases; bases outside gene matches: 11. CDR3 coding DNA: TGTGCCAGCAGCACCGGGGACAGGACTTCCTCACCCCTCCACTTT. Translation gives CASSTGDRTSSPLHF. The variable domain in full, with the rest retrieved from reference TRBV2 and TRBJ1-6, is EPEVTQTPSHQVTQMGQEVILRCVPISNHLYFYWYRQILGQKVEFLVSFYNNEISEKSEIFDDQFSVERPDGSNFTLKIRSTKLEDSAMYFCASSTGDRTSSPLHFGNGTRLTVT.

This clonotype has more than one count but fewer than ten. The V call is TRBV4-1, the J call TRBJ2-1; 8 nucleotides match TRBD1. Germline V CDR1 and CDR2: MGHRA, YSYEKL. The CDR3 consists of 17 residues. V shed 1 base, J shed 5 bases, and the junction held 10 bases outside the gene matches. CDR3 residues: CASSQGLQGALDNEQFF. CDR3 bases: TGCGCCAGCAGCCAAGGTCTCCAGGGGGCGTTGGACAATGAGCAGTTCTTC.

The chain carries TRBV6-5 and TRBJ2-1; D might be TRBD2 (6 bases). The CDR3 is 14 amino acids. Germline CDR1 MNHEY, CDR2 SVGAGI. Deletions cut 0 bases from V and 7 bases from J, with 10 bases between. CDR3: CASSYSLARNEQFF. In nucleotides, the CDR3 is TGTGCCAGCAGTTACTCCCTAGCGAGGAATGAGCAGTTCTTC.

In its sample, this clonotype was seen once. This chain connects TRBV3-1 to TRBJ1-2; D is unclear. V gave up 1 base and J gave up 6 bases, with 6 bases separating them. From germline, CDR1 is LGHDT and CDR2 YNNKEL (reference sequence). This CDR3 comprises 12 residues. CDR3: CASSQVRDGYTF. CDR3 DNA sequence: TGTGCCAGCAGCCAAGTGCGCGATGGCTACACCTTC.

The V and J genes are TRBV20-1 and TRBJ2-1; 8 bases are shared with TRBD2. From germline, CDR1 is DFQATT and CDR2 SNEGSKA (reference sequence). V gave up 3 bases and J gave up 8 bases; unmatched junction bases: 9. The CDR3 is 14 amino acids. CDR3 protein: CSASPSGGPYEQFF. The CDR3 nucleotides read TGCAGTGCTAGCCCATCGGGGGGGCCCTATGAGCAGTTCTTC.

The chain has TRBV25-1 and TRBJ1-6; no clear D. Trimming took 4 bases from V and 9 from J, leaving 16 bases between them. Per the germline V gene, CDR1 is MGHDK and CDR2 is SYGVNS. The CDR3 extends over 15 amino acids. DNA of the CDR3: TGTGCCAGCAGTGGAACAACAACGGAGGGTTCACCCCTCCACTTT. Translating gives CASSGTTTEGSPLHF.

As concerns this clonotype: A much larger clone lies one base from this, so it may be a read error. CDR3 sequence: CASSLEGDEHYF. CDR3 nucleotides: TGTGCCAGCAGCTTAGAAGGGGACGAGCATTACTTC. The chain uses TRBV13 and TRBJ2-7; possibly TRBD1 or TRBD2 for D (5 bases each). The CDR3 sequence is 12 residues long. Looked up from germline, CDR1 is PRHDT and CDR2 is FYEKMQ (reference sequence).

The J gene is TRBJ2-1, the V gene TRBV30, with 8 bases matching TRBD2. This CDR3 spans 15 amino acids. Unmatched junction bases numbered 4, after V lost 3 bases and J lost 0 bases. Looked up from germline, CDR1 is GTSNPN and CDR2 is SVGIG (reference sequence). Here the CDR3 reads CAWSGGASSYNEQFF. The CDR3 nucleotides read TGTGCCTGGAGCGGGGGGGCGAGCTCCTACAATGAGCAGTTCTTC.

Only one count was recorded for this clonotype. V gene TRBV4-3 combines with J gene TRBJ1-3, with D uncertain. The CDR3 covers 15 residues. Germline-derived CDR1 and CDR2 are LGHNA and YSLEER. The germline V and J ends were trimmed by 0 bases and 6 bases, with 12 bases remaining between them. This CDR3 reads CASSQEPGQENTIYF. CDR3 sequence (DNA): TGCGCCAGCAGCCAAGAGCCCGGGCAGGAAAACACCATATATTTT.

This clonotype was counted a few times. V and J are TRBV5-5 and TRBJ2-1, with 10 bases matching TRBD2. Trimming took 4 bases from V and 6 from J; bases not matched to a gene: 7. CDR3 length equals 15 residues. Germline lookup yields CDR1 SGHKS and CDR2 YYEKEE (reference sequence). CDR3: CASSHLAGVPNEQFF. DNA of the CDR3: TGTGCCAGCAGCCATCTAGCGGGGGTCCCCAATGAGCAGTTCTTC.

This clonotype was observed a few times. The chain combines TRBV7-3 with TRBJ2-3; TRBD2 matches 8 bases. The J segment lost 2 bases and the V segment lost 2 bases, leaving 6 bases of the junction unmatched. CDR1 is SGHTA and CDR2 is FQGTGA in the germline V gene. The CDR3 extends over 16 amino acids. CDR3 residues: CASSLPRAGVTDTQYF. The CDR3 DNA follows: TGTGCCAGCAGCTTACCTCGAGCGGGGGTCACAGATACGCAGTATTTT.

The chain combines TRBV7-2 with TRBJ2-1; D call uncertain. The CDR3 runs 13 residues. Trimming cost V 2 bases and J 9 bases, with 11 bases left between them. From germline, CDR1 is SGHTA and CDR2 FQGNSA. CDR3 protein: CASSLRVLGEQFF. The CDR3 DNA follows: TGTGCCAGCAGCTTAAGGGTTTTAGGTGAGCAGTTCTTC.

A single count supports this clonotype. The chain is built from TRBV6-2 or TRBV6-3 and TRBJ2-2, with D tentatively TRBD2 (5 bases). Germline assignment: CDR1 MNHEY and CDR2 SVGEGT. The CDR3 spans 15 residues. V was cut by 6 bases and J by 7 bases, with 18 bases left in between. The CDR3 region is CASRDASGWGGELFF. CDR3 nucleotide sequence: TGTGCCAGCAGGGACGCCTCGGGATGGGGCGGGGAGCTGTTTTTT.

The chain combines TRBV20-1 with TRBJ2-2; 14 bases match TRBD2. Germline lookup yields CDR1 DFQATT and CDR2 SNEGSKA (reference sequence). The J segment lost 1 base and the V segment lost 6 bases, leaving 7 bases of the junction unmatched. This CDR3 contains 17 residues. CDR3 region: CSARTSGGSLNTGELFF. DNA of the CDR3: TGCAGTGCCAGGACTAGCGGGGGGTCGTTGAACACCGGGGAGCTGTTTTTT.

The V call is TRBV2, the J call TRBJ1-1; D call uncertain. V was clipped by 0 bases and J by 7 bases, with 9 bases between them. The CDR3 runs 13 residues. Germline loops: CDR1 SNHLY, CDR2 FYNNEI. CDR3 sequence: CASSEAESDEAFF. CDR3 DNA: TGTGCCAGCAGTGAAGCGGAATCAGATGAAGCTTTCTTT.

V and J are TRBV9 and TRBJ2-2; D not certain. Trimming left V 1 base short and J 0 bases short, with 7 bases between. The CDR3 runs to 15 residues. Germline CDR1 SGDLS, CDR2 YYNGEE. The CDR3 region is CASSVRLANTGELFF. The DNA of the CDR3 is TGTGCCAGCAGCGTACGCCTAGCGAACACCGGGGAGCTGTTTTTT.

This clonotype was seen only a few times. This CDR3 is CAISNGLADNEQFF. CDR3 nucleotides: TGTGCCATCAGCAACGGACTAGCGGACAATGAGCAGTTCTTC. The chain employs TRBV10-3 and TRBJ2-1; 10 nucleotides agree with TRBD2. The J segment lost 5 bases and the V segment lost 6 bases, leaving 4 bases of the junction unmatched. The CDR3 totals 14 residues. Per germline, CDR1 ENHRY and CDR2 SYGVKD.

As for this clonotype: A junction boundary mismatches the germline segment, possibly from a read error. The V and J genes are TRBV20-1 and TRBJ1-5; D gene unclear. The CDR3 consists of 12 residues. Per germline, CDR1 DFQATT and CDR2 SNEGSKA (reference sequence). CDR3 loop: CSAEGGNQPQHF. CDR3 in DNA: TGCAGTGCCGAGGGCGGCAATCAGCCCCAACATTTT.